This T cell receptor beta chain comes out of a study of human T cells and chemical hapten exposure. This clonotype was found many times. V shed 5 bases, J shed 8 bases, and the junction held 12 bases outside the gene matches. Germline loops: CDR1 PRHDT, CDR2 FYEKMQ (reference sequence). This CDR3 is 16 amino acids long. The time point was: pre-sensitization, week 0. The sample's treatment: therapeutic diphenylcyclopropenone sensitization with weekly scalp DPC. From the RACE reads, TCRdb called clonotypes with MiXCR, one entry per CDR3 protein. The sample records some 360,000 distinct CDR3 sequences, roughly 5.3% being singletons.

The V call is TRBV13, the J call TRBJ2-1; the match to TRBD2 covers 10 bases. Sequenced here: whole blood, sampled in connection with sensitization to the hapten diphenylcyclopropenone (DPC). This TCR was recovered from a woman in her forties or fifties with alopecia areata. Some clones in this sample may be carry-over from other donors' samples. CDR3 in amino acids: CASSPRAGGPVDEQFF. The CDR3 coding sequence is TGTGCCAGCAGCCCCCGAGCGGGAGGGCCTGTGGATGAGCAGTTCTTC.